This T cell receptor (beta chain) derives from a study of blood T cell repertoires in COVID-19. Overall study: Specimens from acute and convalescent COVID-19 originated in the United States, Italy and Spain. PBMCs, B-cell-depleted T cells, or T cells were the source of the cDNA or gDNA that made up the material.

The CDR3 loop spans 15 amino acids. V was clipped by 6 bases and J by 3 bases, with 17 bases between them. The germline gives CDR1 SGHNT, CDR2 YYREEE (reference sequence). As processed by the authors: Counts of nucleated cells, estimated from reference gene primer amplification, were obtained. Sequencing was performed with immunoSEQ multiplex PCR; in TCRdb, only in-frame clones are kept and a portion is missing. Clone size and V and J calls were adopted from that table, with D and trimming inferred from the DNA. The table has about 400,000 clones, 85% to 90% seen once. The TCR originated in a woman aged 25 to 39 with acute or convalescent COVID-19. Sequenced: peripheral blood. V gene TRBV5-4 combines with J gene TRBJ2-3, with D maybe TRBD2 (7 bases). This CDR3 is CASTLEGGVTDTQYF. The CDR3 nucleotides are TGTGCCAGCACACTCGAGGGGGGGGTAACAGATACGCAGTATTTT.